The clone carrying this TCR beta chain has only one observation. For TCR beta, libraries came from iRepertoire HTBI primers and Arm-PCR of CDR3 regions. From the multiplex PCR reads, TCRdb called clonotypes with MiXCR, one entry per CDR3 protein. The sample contains roughly 610,000 distinct CDR3 sequences, under 20% of which appear only once. The sample is drawn from a study of regulatory T cells in long-lasting Graves disease. Time point reported: newly diagnosed GD, antithyroid drugs for less than 3 months. The authors made the TCR library using RNA they extracted from PBMCs. This sample was also put to use in a study of T cells in Graves' hyperthyroidism and ophthalmopathy.

The sequencing used peripheral blood mononuclear cells (PBMCs), collected at new diagnosis, from a patient treated with antithyroid drugs. This clonotype originated in a woman in her 30s with Graves disease.

As DNA, the CDR3 is TGTGCCAGCTTTGTAAGGGTAGGGCCTTCCAGGACAGGGGGGTCTGGGGCCAACGTCCTGACTTTC. The encoded protein is CASFVRVGPSRTGGSGANVLTF. This chain joins TRBV6-1 and TRBJ2-6, with 10 bases fitting TRBD1. The V gene end was trimmed by 8 bases and the J gene end by 1 base; junction bases not matched to a gene: 23. This CDR3 is 22 amino acids long. Per the germline V gene, CDR1 is MNHNS and CDR2 is SASEGT.